This TCR beta chain was identified during a study of blood T cell repertoires in COVID-19. Study in general: COVID-19 samples from acute and convalescent phases originated in the United States, Italy and Spain. Nucleic acid was either cDNA or gDNA, and it came from T cells, B-cell-depleted T cells, or PBMCs.

In the authors' workflow: Nucleated cell counts were estimated from reference gene primer amplification. Sequencing used immunoSEQ multiplex PCR; TCRdb keeps in-frame clones, though not all of them. V and J calls and clone size are those listed in that table; D and trimming were worked out from the DNA. The table shows under 200,000 clones, with about 87% occurring only once. Deletions cut 10 bases from V and 3 bases from J, with 15 bases between. Germline V lookup: CDR1 MDHEN, CDR2 SYDVKM. The CDR3 is 14 amino acids. Sequenced material: peripheral blood. The receptor was isolated from a man aged 40-49 years with active or convalescent COVID-19. This chain connects TRBV28 to TRBJ2-2; D is unresolved. The DNA for the CDR3 is TGTGCCACCTCGTTTGACATTTACACCGGGGAGCTGTTTTTT. It codes for CATSFDIYTGELFF.